These 26 T cell receptor beta chains came from one sample sequenced in a study of cytomegalovirus exposure and HLA in healthy donors. This PCR relied on a set of 60 Vbeta primers and 13 Jbeta primers. The assay was immunoSEQ multiplex PCR, and TCRdb's table has in-frame clones only and misses some. The sample includes 150,000 to 200,000 clones, roughly four fifths seen only once; the top ten take approximately 2%. The source material was PBMCs. These receptors all stem from a man in his thirties or forties in good health and CMV-seronegative.

This rearrangement joins TRBV29-1 to TRBJ2-1; 9 positions match TRBD2. Germline trimming cut 3 bases from V and 0 bases from J; bases unmatched to any gene: 12. Germline CDR1 and CDR2: SQVTM and ANQGSEA. CDR3 length equals 18 residues. The CDR3 nucleotides are TGCAGCGTTGATGAGGTTTTGGAGCGGGAGGACTCCTACAATGAGCAGTTCTTC. It yields the protein CSVDEVLEREDSYNEQFF.

This chain joins TRBV5-5 and TRBJ2-1, with D unresolved. The CDR3 is 15 residues long. V was clipped by 0 bases and J by 4 bases, with 11 bases between them. CDR1 is SGHKS and CDR2 is YYEKEE in the germline V gene (reference sequence). CDR3 sequence: CASSLVSVSYNEQFF. CDR3 bases: TGTGCCAGCAGCTTGGTGTCAGTTTCTTACAATGAGCAGTTCTTC.

The rearrangement joins TRBV27 to TRBJ1-2; weak D call: TRBD1 (5 bases). The germline CDR1 and CDR2 sequences are MNHEY and SMNVEV (reference sequence). Trimming removed 4 bases at V and 4 bases at J, with 10 bases between. This CDR3 region has 13 residues. This CDR3 is CASSSRAGYGYTF. DNA of the CDR3: TGTGCCAGCAGTTCCAGGGCCGGCTATGGCTACACCTTC.

This sequence joins TRBV2 and TRBJ1-2, with D possibly being TRBD1 (6 bases). Germline loops: CDR1 SNHLY, CDR2 FYNNEI. Trimming removed 5 bases from V and 8 bases from J, with 12 bases in between. This CDR3 has 12 residues. CDR3: CASSNRERGYTF. As DNA, the CDR3 is TGTGCCAGCAGTAACAGGGAAAGGGGCTACACCTTC.

V and J are TRBV5-1 and TRBJ2-7; 11 positions agree with TRBD2. The V gene's germline CDR1 is SGHRS and CDR2 YFSETQ. The CDR3 has 15 amino acids. Germline trimming cut 3 bases from V and 2 bases from J; bases unmatched to any gene: 4. The CDR3 here is CASSSGLAVTYEQYF. The CDR3 DNA reads as TGCGCCAGCAGCTCGGGACTAGCGGTCACCTACGAGCAGTACTTC.

The V call is TRBV10-3, the J call TRBJ2-1, with D tentatively TRBD2 (6 bases). Germline CDR1 reads ENHRY; CDR2 reads SYGVKD. The CDR3 covers 15 residues. With 7 bases removed from V and 7 bases from J, the gap between germline ends came to 20 bases. This CDR3 reads CAITPTVQGGNEQFF. CDR3 sequence (DNA): TGTGCCATCACCCCAACTGTTCAAGGAGGGAATGAGCAGTTCTTC.

The table lists this clone with a count of one. The chain joins TRBV2 to TRBJ2-1; TRBD2 matches at 7 bases. CDR1 SNHLY and CDR2 FYNNEI come from the germline V gene. V was pared by 9 bases and J by 3 bases, with 11 bases of the junction left unmatched. CDR3 length: 15 residues. CDR3 sequence (DNA): TGTGCCAGTACCGGCTATGGCGGGAGCTACAATGAGCAGTTCTTC. Translated, it gives CASTGYGGSYNEQFF.

The chain has TRBV5-1 and TRBJ1-2, with D maybe TRBD1 (5 bases). Trimming shortened V by 0 bases and J by 6 bases, and 6 bases separated the two germline ends. Germline lookup yields CDR1 SGHRS and CDR2 YFSETQ. The length of the CDR3 is 12 residues. The CDR3 protein is CASSLAGDGYTF. As DNA, the CDR3 is TGCGCCAGCAGCTTGGCGGGGGATGGCTACACCTTC.

The chain links TRBV5-1 to TRBJ1-5; no definite D call. Germline V gives CDR1 SGHRS, CDR2 YFSETQ. The V and J ends lost 0 bases and 4 bases respectively, with 14 bases between them. This CDR3 has 16 residues. The CDR3 DNA reads as TGCGCCAGCAGCTTGGGTGGGGAGAATCGGAATCAGCCCCAGCATTTT. Its translation is CASSLGGENRNQPQHF.

The chain recombines TRBV7-2 with TRBJ2-7; 10 bases align to TRBD2. Germline values: CDR1 SGHTA, CDR2 FQGNSA. Trimming cost V 5 bases and J 0 bases; bases outside gene matches: 16. The CDR3 length is 19 residues. CDR3 sequence: CASSNEGLASLFPSYEQYF. The CDR3 DNA follows: TGTGCCAGCAGCAACGAGGGACTAGCGTCCCTTTTTCCCTCCTACGAGCAGTACTTC.

This clone showed up just once. J is TRBJ1-2 and V is TRBV5-4; D possibly corresponds to TRBD1 (6 bases). V was pared by 4 bases and J by 8 bases, with 21 bases between. The CDR3 sequence is 15 residues long. From germline, CDR1 is SGHNT and CDR2 YYREEE (reference sequence). The CDR3 is CASSARNNRVGGYTF. The CDR3 bases are TGTGCCAGCAGCGCCAGAAACAACAGGGTGGGAGGCTACACCTTC.

This clone turned up a few times. This chain joins TRBV6-4 and TRBJ2-2; D may be TRBD2 (6 bases). The CDR3 contains 13 residues. The germline V and J ends were trimmed by 6 bases and 4 bases, with 9 bases remaining between them. The germline CDR1 and CDR2 sequences are MRHNA and SNTAGT. The CDR3 reads CASSGLPTGELFF. The CDR3 DNA sequence: TGTGCCAGCAGCGGACTACCCACCGGGGAGCTGTTTTTT.

This sequence joins TRBV6-5 and TRBJ1-1; D may be TRBD1 (6 bases). Germline lookup yields CDR1 MNHEY and CDR2 SVGAGI. V was cut by 7 bases and J by 7 bases, with 13 bases left in between. The CDR3 extends over 12 amino acids. The CDR3 coding sequence is TGTGCCAGCATCGGACAGAGACATGAAGCTTTCTTT. Protein: CASIGQRHEAFF.

CDR3 in DNA: TGTGCCAGCAGCTTACGACAGGGACCCTACAATGAGCAGTTCTTC. Protein sequence: CASSLRQGPYNEQFF. The V gene is TRBV7-3, the J gene TRBJ2-1; TRBD1 matches 7 bases. After removal of 2 bases from V and 2 bases from J, the junction contained 3 bases not matched to a gene. The CDR3 has 15 residues. Germline V gives CDR1 SGHTA, CDR2 FQGTGA.

The gene calls are TRBV4-1 and TRBJ2-4; D is ambiguous. V shed 3 bases and J shed 5 bases, with 11 bases lying between them. CDR3 size: 14 residues. Germline lookup yields CDR1 MGHRA and CDR2 YSYEKL. Here the CDR3 reads CASSQVRSQNIQYF. The CDR3 nucleotides read TGCGCCAGCAGCCAGGTACGGTCCCAAAACATTCAGTACTTC.

J is TRBJ2-2 and V is TRBV9; 7 nucleotides line up with TRBD2. Germline V gene sequence: CDR1 SGDLS, CDR2 YYNGEE. V was clipped by 2 bases and J by 6 bases; unmatched bases: 7. The CDR3 spans 15 residues. CDR3 DNA: TGTGCCAGCAGCGTGGGAGGGACCCCCGCCGGGGAGCTGTTTTTT. This sequence encodes CASSVGGTPAGELFF. Full variable domain (remainder filled in from reference TRBV9 and TRBJ2-2): DSGVTQTPKHLITATGQRVTLRCSPRSGDLSVYWYQQSLDQGLQFLIQYYNGEERAKGNILERFSAQQFPDLHSELNLSSLELGDSALYFCASSVGGTPAGELFFGEGSRLTVL.

The chain combines TRBV5-1 with TRBJ2-1, with 8 bases identical to TRBD2. The CDR3 totals 15 residues. The V gene's germline CDR1 is SGHRS and CDR2 YFSETQ. The J segment lost 4 bases and the V segment lost 6 bases, leaving 9 bases of the junction unmatched. CDR3 nucleotides: TGCGCCAGCACTGAAGCGGGGGCGGGATACAATGAGCAGTTCTTC. Its protein is CASTEAGAGYNEQFF.

The chain links TRBV6-5 to TRBJ2-7, with TRBD2 as a possible D gene (6 bases). The V gene lost 10 bases and the J gene lost 0 bases, with 13 bases spanning the gap. The CDR3 spans 13 residues. The germline gives CDR1 MNHEY, CDR2 SVGAGI. In nucleotides, the CDR3 is TGTGCCACGAAACGGGGGAGCTCCTACGAGCAGTACTTC. The encoded protein is CATKRGSSYEQYF.

V gene TRBV27 combines with J gene TRBJ2-7; 11 bases align to TRBD2. The germline V gene has CDR1 MNHEY and CDR2 SMNVEV (reference sequence). V was pared by 5 bases and J by 5 bases, with 11 bases of the junction left unmatched. This CDR3 has 16 amino acids. As DNA, the CDR3 is TGTGCCAGCAGTGGTGCCGGGACTAGCGGTCCCCACGAGCAGTACTTC. Encoded protein: CASSGAGTSGPHEQYF.

The CDR3, as DNA: TGTGCCAGCAGCTTGGGACTCGGATACAATGAGCAGTTCTTC. It encodes CASSLGLGYNEQFF. The chain links TRBV11-2 to TRBJ2-1, with D possibly being TRBD2 (6 bases). Germline V gene data show CDR1 as SGHAT and CDR2 as FQNNGV. The CDR3 sequence is 14 residues long. V lost 3 bases, J lost 4 bases, and 10 bases lay in between.

This chain links TRBV11-3 with TRBJ2-1; the match to TRBD2 covers 7 bases. CDR1 and CDR2 from the germline V gene are SGHNT and YENEEA. The CDR3 sequence is 16 residues long. Trimming cost V 4 bases and J 7 bases; bases outside gene matches: 13. CDR3 region: CASSSRLEGGRNEQFF. The CDR3 nucleotides are TGTGCCAGCAGCTCTCGGCTTGAGGGAGGGCGGAATGAGCAGTTCTTC.

V is TRBV28 and J is TRBJ2-3, with 9 nucleotides matching TRBD2. V was clipped by 7 bases and J by 2 bases; unmatched bases: 16. Germline V CDR1 and CDR2: MDHEN, SYDVKM. The CDR3 extends over 18 amino acids. CDR3: CASKTWREGLSYTDTQYF. For the CDR3, the DNA is TGTGCCAGCAAGACGTGGCGGGAGGGCCTTTCCTACACAGATACGCAGTATTTT.

The chain employs TRBV25-1 and TRBJ2-7, with D possibly TRBD1 on 5 matching bases. The length of the CDR3 is 13 residues. The germline V and J ends were trimmed by 5 bases and 2 bases, with 10 bases remaining between them. The germline gives CDR1 MGHDK, CDR2 SYGVNS. DNA of the CDR3: TGTGCCAGCAGTCCAGGGAACCCCTACGAGCAGTACTTC. Amino acid sequence: CASSPGNPYEQYF.

This rearrangement joins TRBV18 to TRBJ2-5; D is unresolved. CDR1 is KGHSH, CDR2 LQKENI, per germline. CDR3 length: 13 residues. Trimming removed 1 base from V and 2 bases from J, with 5 bases in between. Here the CDR3 DNA reads TGTGCCAGCTCACCACACAGTCAAGAGACCCAGTACTTC. Protein product: CASSPHSQETQYF.

This clone appeared a few times. This chain joins TRBV5-1 and TRBJ2-1, with D perhaps TRBD2 (6 bases). The length of the CDR3 is 13 residues. Looked up from germline, CDR1 is SGHRS and CDR2 is YFSETQ. The V gene lost 9 bases and the J gene lost 8 bases, with 18 bases spanning the gap. The CDR3 bases are TGCGCCACCCGTCTGGAGGGCCGGGATGAGCAGTTCTTC. This encodes CATRLEGRDEQFF.

This clone occurred once. The chain recombines TRBV13 with TRBJ2-1, with a possible D match to TRBD1 (5 bases). V gave up 6 bases and J gave up 10 bases, with 10 bases separating them. The length of the CDR3 is 11 residues. CDR1 is PRHDT and CDR2 is FYEKMQ in the germline V gene (reference sequence). Here the CDR3 reads CASRQGPEQFF. In DNA, the CDR3 is TGTGCCAGCAGGCAGGGTCCCGAGCAGTTCTTC.